The source of this T cell receptor (beta chain) is a study of CXCR3-negative and CXCR3-positive naive CD8 T cells. The authors prepared UMI-labeled TRB cDNA libraries by 5' RACE. TCRdb reprocessed the 5' RACE reads; each CDR3 protein has one entry and no DNA is given. In all, the sample yields around 140,000 distinct CDR3 sequences. The germline V gene encodes CDR1 SQVTM and CDR2 ANQGSEA. The CDR3 is 15 amino acids. With regard to this clonotype: Its antigen is not identified.

General study findings and limits: In naive cells, CXCR3-negative and CXCR3-positive subsets had similar TRBV-TRBJ usage; memory cells differed.

The V call is TRBV29-1, the J call TRBJ2-3. Sequencing was carried out using naive CXCR3- CD8+ T cells from blood. The subset here: CD45RO-CCR7+CD27+CD95- naive CD8+ T cells lacking CXCR3 (TNR3-). The receptor was derived from a human donor in good health. Some clones in this sample may be carry-over from other donors' samples. The CDR3 sequence is CSVEGWGYDTDTQYF.